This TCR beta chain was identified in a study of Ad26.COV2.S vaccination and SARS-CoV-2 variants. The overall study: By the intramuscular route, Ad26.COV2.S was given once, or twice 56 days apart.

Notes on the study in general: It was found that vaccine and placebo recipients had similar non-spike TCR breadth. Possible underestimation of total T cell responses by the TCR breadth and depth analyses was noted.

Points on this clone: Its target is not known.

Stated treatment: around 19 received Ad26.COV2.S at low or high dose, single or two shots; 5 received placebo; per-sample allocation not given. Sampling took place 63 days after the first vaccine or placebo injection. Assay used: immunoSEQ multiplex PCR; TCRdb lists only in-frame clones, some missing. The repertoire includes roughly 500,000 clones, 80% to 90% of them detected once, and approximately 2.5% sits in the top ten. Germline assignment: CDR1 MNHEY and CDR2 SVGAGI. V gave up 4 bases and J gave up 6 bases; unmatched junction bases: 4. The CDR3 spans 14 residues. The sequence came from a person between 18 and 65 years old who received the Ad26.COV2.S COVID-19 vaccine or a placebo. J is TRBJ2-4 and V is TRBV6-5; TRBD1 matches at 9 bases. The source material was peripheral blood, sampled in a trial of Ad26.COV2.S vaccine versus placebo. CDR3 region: CASSSGQGRNIQYF. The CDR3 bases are TGTGCCAGCAGTTCAGGACAGGGGAGAAACATTCAGTACTTC.